This T cell receptor (beta chain) was retrieved from a study of shared clonotypes between healthy human individuals. The J segment lost 0 bases and the V segment lost 7 bases, leaving 8 bases of the junction unmatched. CDR3 size: 15 residues. In germline, CDR1 is SQVTM, CDR2 ANQGSEA. Sequenced by immunoSEQ multiplex PCR; TCRdb stores in-frame clones only, minus some. This table has about 1.5 million clones, 95% to 99% appearing once. This chain uses TRBV29-1 with TRBJ2-4; 8 nucleotides agree with TRBD2. The clonotype originates from a man under 40 in good health. Sample: naive CD4+ T cells sorted from blood. As to subset: CD45RA+ positively selected. CDR3 residues: CSARAGAVAKNIQYF. The CDR3 DNA reads as TGCAGCGCCCGAGCGGGGGCTGTAGCCAAAAACATTCAGTACTTC.